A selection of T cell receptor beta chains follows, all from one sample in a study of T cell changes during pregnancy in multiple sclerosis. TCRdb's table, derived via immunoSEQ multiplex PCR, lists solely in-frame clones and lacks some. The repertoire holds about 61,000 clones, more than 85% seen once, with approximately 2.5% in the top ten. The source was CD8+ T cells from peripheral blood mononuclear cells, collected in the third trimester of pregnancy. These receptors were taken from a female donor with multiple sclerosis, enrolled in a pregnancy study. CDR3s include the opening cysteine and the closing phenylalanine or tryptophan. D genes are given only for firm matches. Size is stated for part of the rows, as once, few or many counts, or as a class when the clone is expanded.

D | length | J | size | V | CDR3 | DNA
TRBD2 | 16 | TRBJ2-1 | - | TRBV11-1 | CASSFPGQREFNEQFF | TGTGCCAGCAGCTTCCCGGGCCAGCGGGAGTTCAATGAGCAGTTCTTC
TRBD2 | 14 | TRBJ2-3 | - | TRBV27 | CASAFGLGTDTQYF | TGTGCCAGCGCATTCGGACTAGGGACAGATACGCAGTATTTT
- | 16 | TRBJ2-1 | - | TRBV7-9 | CASSGYGQYSYNEQFF | TGTGCCAGCAGCGGCTACGGACAGTATTCCTACAATGAGCAGTTCTTC
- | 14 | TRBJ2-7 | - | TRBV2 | CASSGGPSSYEQYF | TGTGCCAGCAGTGGTGGGCCAAGCTCCTACGAGCAGTACTTC
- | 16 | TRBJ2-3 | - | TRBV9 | CASTHLEAGSTDTQYF | TGTGCCAGCACCCACTTGGAGGCGGGGAGCACAGATACGCAGTATTTT
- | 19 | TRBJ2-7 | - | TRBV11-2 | CASSLEPPGRYRNSYEQYF | TGTGCCAGCAGCTTAGAACCCCCAGGTCGGTATCGGAACTCCTACGAGCAGTACTTC
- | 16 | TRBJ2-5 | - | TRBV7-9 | CASSPLQASRGETQYF | TGTGCCAGCAGCCCCTTACAGGCCAGCCGTGGAGAGACCCAGTACTTC
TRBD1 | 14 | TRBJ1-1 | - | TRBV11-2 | CASNAGTVNTEAFF | TGTGCCAGCAACGCCGGGACAGTGAACACTGAAGCTTTCTTT
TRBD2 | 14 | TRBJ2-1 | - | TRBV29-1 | CSGGRLARYNEQFF | TGCAGCGGGGGGCGACTAGCGCGCTACAATGAGCAGTTCTTC
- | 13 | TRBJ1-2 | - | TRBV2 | CASMGRANYGYTF | TGTGCCAGCATGGGGAGGGCTAACTATGGCTACACCTTC
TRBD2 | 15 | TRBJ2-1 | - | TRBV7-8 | CASSFGAGAYNEQFF | TGTGCCAGCAGCTTCGGGGCGGGAGCCTACAATGAGCAGTTCTTC
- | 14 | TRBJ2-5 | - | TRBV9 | CASSVTGFQETQYF | TGTGCCAGCAGCGTAACAGGGTTTCAAGAGACCCAGTACTTC
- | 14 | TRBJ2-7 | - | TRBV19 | CASSETGTLYEQYF | TGTGCCAGTAGTGAAACCGGGACACTGTACGAGCAGTACTTC
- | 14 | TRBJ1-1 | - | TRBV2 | CASRSYYHRRQATF | TGTGCCAGCAGATCTTACTACCACAGGCGGCAAGCTACGTTT
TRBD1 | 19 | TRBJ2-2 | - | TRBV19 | CASYATPAGTVEGTGELFF | TGTGCCAGTTATGCGACCCCAGCCGGGACAGTCGAGGGCACCGGGGAGCTGTTTTTT
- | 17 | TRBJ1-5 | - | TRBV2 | CASSETPGEGSNQPQHF | TGTGCCAGCAGTGAAACCCCCGGGGAGGGCAGCAATCAGCCCCAGCATTTT
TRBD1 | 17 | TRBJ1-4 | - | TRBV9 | CASSGGGFGTVNEKLFF | TGTGCCAGCAGCGGCGGCGGTTTTGGGACAGTAAATGAAAAACTGTTTTTT
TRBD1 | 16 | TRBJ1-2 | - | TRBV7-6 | CASSLGGRGQGYGYTF | TGTGCCAGCAGCTTAGGGGGACGGGGACAGGGGTATGGCTACACCTTC
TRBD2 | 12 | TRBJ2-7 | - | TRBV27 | CASIGREGEQYF | TGTGCCAGCATAGGGAGGGAGGGCGAGCAGTACTTC
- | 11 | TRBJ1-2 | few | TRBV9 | CAVLRGNGYTF | TGTGCCGTACTCAGGGGAAATGGCTACACCTTC
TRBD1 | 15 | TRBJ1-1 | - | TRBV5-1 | CASSLEGQGVAEAFF | TGCGCCAGCAGCTTGGAAGGACAGGGTGTTGCTGAAGCTTTCTTT
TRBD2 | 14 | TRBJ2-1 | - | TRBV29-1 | CSVPSGRAAGEQFF | TGCAGCGTCCCTAGCGGGAGGGCCGCGGGTGAGCAGTTCTTC
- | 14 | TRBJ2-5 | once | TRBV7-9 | CASSSLSGQETQYF | TGTGCCAGCAGCTCCCTCTCAGGGCAAGAGACCCAGTACTTC
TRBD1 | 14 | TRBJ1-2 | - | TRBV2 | CASSQGQGIYGYTF | TGTGCCAGCAGCCAAGGACAGGGTATCTATGGCTACACCTTC
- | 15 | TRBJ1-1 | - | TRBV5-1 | CASSLVALLNTEAFF | TGCGCCAGCAGCTTGGTAGCACTTCTGAACACTGAAGCTTTCTTT
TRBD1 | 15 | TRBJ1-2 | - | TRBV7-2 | CASSLVQGTLYGYTF | TGTGCCAGCAGCTTAGTACAGGGGACCCTCTATGGCTACACCTTC